In its sample, the clone carrying this TCR beta chain was seen a few times. The CDR3 has 12 residues. Germline CDR1 is DFQATT and CDR2 is SNEGSKA (reference sequence). Trimming removed 3 bases from V and 4 bases from J, with 8 bases in between. Construction of the TCRbeta library involved unique molecular identifiers. Using its own MiXCR run on the PCR reads, TCRdb lists one record per CDR3 protein. The repertoire holds about 230,000 distinct CDR3 sequences, around 9.5% seen once, with less than 8% in the top ten. The sample originates from a study of T-cell reconstitution after alpha-beta-depleted transplantation in children.

This chain uses TRBV20-1 with TRBJ2-3; unclear D gene. The starting material was PBMCs from the stem cell graft donor, obtained from the stem cell graft. This TCR was recovered from a human donor who donated a stem cell graft to a child with acute lymphoblastic leukemia. The CDR3 DNA is TGCAGTGCTAGCGATTATCCAGATACGCAGTATTTT. Its translation is CSASDYPDTQYF.